This T cell receptor (beta chain) was documented in a study of regulatory T cells in long-lasting Graves disease. Study-wide background: For a period under 3 months, newly diagnosed Graves' patients had taken antithyroid drugs. Points from the study as a whole: Lower TCR diversity was seen in persistent Graves' patients than in newly diagnosed ones.

TCR beta libraries were built with iRepertoire HTBI primers and Arm-PCR of CDR3 regions. TCRdb reanalysed the multiplex PCR reads using MiXCR and keeps one entry per CDR3 protein. The sample holds roughly 420,000 distinct CDR3 sequences, around 15% seen once. CDR3 length: 14 amino acids. Germline CDR1 and CDR2: SGHRS and YFSETQ. Deletions cut 0 bases from V and 1 base from J, with 7 bases between. Time point reported: newly diagnosed GD, antithyroid drugs for less than 3 months. Isolated PBMC RNA provided the starting material for the TCR library. This clonotype has at least ten counts. Its antigen remains unidentified. In addition, the sample was reused for a study of T cells in Graves' hyperthyroidism and ophthalmopathy. As reported in that work: Blood also showed most of the thyroid clonotypes that were expanded above 0.001. Ophthalmopathy was predicted by the model a median of roughly 6.6 months ahead of onset.

The source is a woman aged 45 to 65 with Graves disease. The material was peripheral blood mononuclear cells (PBMCs), obtained at new diagnosis, from a patient treated with antithyroid drugs. The gene calls are TRBV5-1 and TRBJ1-1; D is unresolved. CDR3 amino acids: CASSLGHENTEAFF. Written as DNA, the CDR3 is TGCGCCAGCAGCTTGGGACATGAGAACACTGAAGCTTTCTTT. The full variable domain, completed using reference TRBV5-1 and TRBJ1-1, is KAGVTQTPRYLIKTRGQQVTLSCSPISGHRSVSWYQQTPGQGLQFLFEYFSETQRNKGNFPGRFSGRQFSNSRSEMNVSTLELGDSALYLCASSLGHENTEAFFGQGTRLTVV.